The 8 T cell receptor beta chains below come from one sample, sequenced in a study of T cells in Graves' hyperthyroidism and ophthalmopathy. Researchers amplified the TCR beta CDR3 regions from RNA transcripts. The HTBI primer set served for first-round RT-PCR of the TCR CDR3. TCRdb processed the multiplex PCR reads anew with MiXCR; each CDR3 protein has one entry. The data show fewer than 300,000 distinct CDR3 sequences, with about 15% seen just once and around 31% held by the top ten. Sequencing used blood. These receptors were taken from a woman between 50 and 59 years old with Graves' hyperthyroidism that later progressed to Graves' ophthalmopathy.

At least ten counts were recorded for this clonotype. The genes are TRBV28 and TRBJ1-2; no firm D call. This CDR3 spans 13 amino acids. Germline V gene lookup returns CDR1 MDHEN and CDR2 SYDVKM. Deletions cut 3 bases from V and 4 bases from J, with 9 bases between. The CDR3 is CASSFQDIYGYTF. The CDR3 DNA is TGTGCCAGCAGTTTTCAGGATATCTATGGCTACACCTTC.

At least ten counts were recorded for this clonotype. The chain is built from TRBV6-1 and TRBJ1-2; a possible D gene is TRBD1 (5 bases). Trimming pared 5 bases from V and 8 bases from J, leaving 21 bases between. The CDR3 runs 15 residues. Germline V lookup: CDR1 MNHNS, CDR2 SASEGT. CDR3 loop: CASSPDRTLVQGYTF. CDR3 nucleotides: TGTGCCAGCAGTCCCGACAGAACCCTTGTACAAGGCTACACCTTC.

This clonotype was counted at least ten times. In nucleotides, the CDR3 is TGCAGTCCTACAGGAGTGGCCTCCTACGAGCAGTACTTC. Protein sequence: CSPTGVASYEQYF. The chain joins TRBV20-1 to TRBJ2-7; D is perhaps TRBD1 (5 bases). V lost 8 bases and J 0 bases, leaving 14 bases between the germline ends. Per germline, CDR1 DFQATT and CDR2 SNEGSKA (reference sequence). This CDR3 comprises 13 residues.

V is TRBV2 and J is TRBJ2-3; TRBD2 matches at 10 bases. The CDR3 totals 15 residues. V trimming: 5 bases; J trimming: 2 bases; junction bases outside the gene matches: 4. Germline V gene data show CDR1 as SNHLY and CDR2 as FYNNEI. This chain's CDR3 is CASSSGLADTDTQYF. In nucleotides, the CDR3 is TGTGCCAGCAGTTCCGGACTAGCGGACACAGATACGCAGTATTTT.

This clonotype was detected a few times. This chain links TRBV29-1 with TRBJ2-7, with 7 nucleotides matching TRBD1. Trimming at V came to 4 bases and at J to 1 base, leaving 7 bases not matched to a gene. This CDR3 spans 14 amino acids. Germline CDR1 is SQVTM and CDR2 is ANQGSEA. The CDR3 region has the DNA TGCAGCGTTGTGGGGACAGCCGAATCCTACGAGCAGTACTTC. Residues: CSVVGTAESYEQYF.

The chain links TRBV9 to TRBJ2-1, with TRBD2 identical over 9 bases. The CDR3 totals 16 residues. Germline assignment: CDR1 SGDLS and CDR2 YYNGEE. J was trimmed by 5 bases and V by 2 bases; bases with no gene match: 8. The CDR3 DNA reads as TGTGCCAGCAGCGTCCTAGGGGGACTAGCAGACAATGAGCAGTTCTTC. As protein: CASSVLGGLADNEQFF.

This clonotype was observed at least ten times. V usage is TRBV30 and J usage is TRBJ2-3, with D uncertain. V lost 3 bases and J lost 1, with 11 bases in between. CDR1 and CDR2 from the germline V gene are GTSNPN and SVGIG (reference sequence). This CDR3 comprises 14 residues. The CDR3 sequence is CAWRRALGTDTQYF. The DNA of the CDR3 is TGTGCCTGGAGAAGGGCCCTCGGCACAGATACGCAGTATTTT.

On this clonotype: Possible read error: a much larger clone is one base away. This chain uses TRBV24-1 with TRBJ2-2; D is possibly TRBD1 or TRBD2 (5 bases each). The CDR3 runs 14 residues. Germline CDR1 KGHDR, CDR2 SFDVKD. Trimming pared 7 bases from V and 3 bases from J, leaving 11 bases between. CDR3 sequence: CATRRGRDTGELFF. Written as DNA, the CDR3 is TGTGCCACCAGACGGGGACGGGACACCGGGGAGCTGTTTTTT.